This T cell receptor beta chain is from a study of shared clonotypes between healthy human individuals. The wider study: CD4 naive cells filled three plates per donor, CD4 memory three, CD8 naive two and CD8 memory one. Study observations and caveats: Generation probabilities were higher for clonotypes shared across all four sorted-subset donors than for unshared ones. Richness estimates generally favored naive over memory subsets.

Positive CCR7 selection of CD45RO-negative cells yielded the naive CD8 cells, and terminally differentiated effector memory CD45RA+ cells were excluded. TCRdb's copy holds only in-frame clones and misses some; the assay was immunoSEQ multiplex PCR. The table shows some 1,900,000 clones, with about 95% occurring only once. With regard to this clone: No antigen is known for it.

The V gene's germline CDR1 is MNHEY and CDR2 SMNVEV (reference sequence). CDR3 length: 12 residues. V was cut by 5 bases and J by 14 bases, with 18 bases left in between. Source material: naive CD8+ T cells sorted from blood. The clonotype was recovered from a man between 18 and 29 years old in good health. The V call is TRBV27, the J call TRBJ1-2, with a possible D match to TRBD1 (5 bases). In nucleotides, the CDR3 is TGTGCCAGCAGTCCTCGGTCAGGGCACTGGACCTTC. The encoded protein is CASSPRSGHWTF.